One and the same sample provided the 23 T cell receptor beta chains below, sequenced in a study of T-cell memory formation after mild COVID-19. TCRdb reprocessed the 5' RACE reads with MiXCR, giving one entry per CDR3 protein. Of about 190,000 distinct CDR3 sequences in the sample, roughly 18% were seen once. Sequencing used PBMCs or a T cell subset sorted from them (not recorded which). These receptors were collected from an adult woman who had mild COVID-19 (a few samples of this study predate the infection). Cell type and time point are not known.

This clonotype showed up just a few times. The rearrangement uses TRBV5-1 and TRBJ1-6, with D uncertain. The V gene's germline CDR1 is SGHRS and CDR2 YFSETQ. This CDR3 region has 17 residues. With 0 bases removed from V and 0 bases from J, the gap between germline ends came to 10 bases. The CDR3 is CASSLEVESSYNSPLHF. CDR3 in DNA: TGCGCCAGCAGCTTGGAGGTGGAGAGCTCCTATAATTCACCCCTCCACTTT.

The rearrangement links TRBV6-1 to TRBJ2-3; TRBD2 might be the D (7 bases). Per the germline V gene, CDR1 is MNHNS and CDR2 is SASEGT. Trimming stripped 4 bases from V and 4 bases from J, with 12 bases between. The CDR3 extends over 14 amino acids. This chain's CDR3 is CASSVGGGADTQYF. Written as DNA, the CDR3 is TGTGCCAGCAGTGTTGGAGGGGGGGCAGATACGCAGTATTTT.

The V and J genes are TRBV7-3 and TRBJ2-5, with 11 bases fitting TRBD2. The CDR3 is made up of 21 amino acids. The V gene end was trimmed by 0 bases and the J gene end by 1 base; junction bases not matched to a gene: 16. Germline-derived CDR1 and CDR2 are SGHTA and FQGTGA. The DNA for the CDR3 is TGTGCCAGCAGCTTAACCCCCAGTAAAACTAGCGGGGGCCTATTCCAAGAGACCCAGTACTTC. Protein: CASSLTPSKTSGGLFQETQYF. The variable domain in full, with the rest retrieved from reference TRBV7-3 and TRBJ2-5, is GAGVSQTPSNKVTEKGKYVELRCDPISGHTALYWYRQSLGQGPEFLIYFQGTGAADDSGLPNDRFFAVRPEGSVSTLKIQRTERGDSAVYLCASSLTPSKTSGGLFQETQYFGPGTRLLVL.

The sample holds many counts of this clonotype. The J gene is TRBJ2-7, the V gene TRBV12-3 or TRBV12-4; D gene unclear. The CDR3 is 14 amino acids. Between the trimmed V and J ends, which lost 6 bases and 6 bases, there was a span of 18 bases. Here the CDR3 DNA reads TGTGCCAGCAGACCTCGGACCCTGTCGGGCGAGCAGTACTTC. Residues: CASRPRTLSGEQYF.

This chain connects TRBV10-3 to TRBJ1-3; 9 nucleotides line up with TRBD1. Trimming took 10 bases from V and 2 from J; bases not matched to a gene: 12. CDR1 and CDR2 from the germline V gene are ENHRY and SYGVKD. The CDR3 spans 16 residues. In DNA form, the CDR3 reads TGTGCCACCTCGGGGAGTACAGGGGGCGCTGGAAACACCATATATTTT. Amino acid sequence: CATSGSTGGAGNTIYF.

The genes are TRBV20-1 and TRBJ1-5, with D tentatively TRBD1 (6 bases). V shed 6 bases and J shed 9 bases, with 15 bases lying between them. The germline V gene has CDR1 DFQATT and CDR2 SNEGSKA (reference sequence). The CDR3 sequence is 12 residues long. The CDR3 nucleotides read TGCAGTGCCCAAGGGGGTGTAAGGCCCCAGCATTTT. Translation: CSAQGGVRPQHF.

This chain joins TRBV18 and TRBJ1-1; no clear D gene. Germline lookup yields CDR1 KGHSH and CDR2 LQKENI. The V end was cut by 0 bases, the J end by 0 bases, with 2 bases between. The CDR3 length is 13 residues. In nucleotides, the CDR3 is TGTGCCAGCTCACCACCAGTGAACACTGAAGCTTTCTTT. This gives the protein CASSPPVNTEAFF.

The chain has TRBV20-1 and TRBJ2-3; the D gene is possibly TRBD1 (6 bases). V lost 6 bases, J lost 2 bases, and 15 bases lay in between. Germline loops: CDR1 DFQATT, CDR2 SNEGSKA (reference sequence). There are 14 residues in the CDR3. Here the CDR3 DNA reads TGCAGTGCCCGAAACAGGGACATCACAGATACGCAGTATTTT. It yields the protein CSARNRDITDTQYF.

The chain recombines TRBV7-9 with TRBJ2-3, with a possible D match to TRBD2 (6 bases). This CDR3 has 15 residues. Trimming pared 1 base from V and 3 bases from J, leaving 11 bases between. Germline V gene lookup returns CDR1 SEHNR and CDR2 FQNEAQ (reference sequence). CDR3 region: CASSLVGLATDTQYF. Written as DNA, the CDR3 is TGTGCCAGCAGCTTAGTTGGGCTAGCGACAGATACGCAGTATTTT.

This chain links TRBV29-1 with TRBJ2-1; 7 nucleotides align to TRBD1. The germline V gene has CDR1 SQVTM and CDR2 ANQGSEA. The length of the CDR3 is 15 residues. V lost 6 bases and J lost 6; bases outside the gene matches: 14. Here the CDR3 reads CSVETGTVSVNEQFF. Here the CDR3 DNA reads TGCAGCGTCGAAACCGGGACAGTTTCAGTCAATGAGCAGTTCTTC.

This sequence joins TRBV12-3 or TRBV12-4 and TRBJ2-3; 9 bases match TRBD1. This CDR3 comprises 16 residues. V was pared by 1 base and J by 0 bases, with 2 bases of the junction left unmatched. The CDR3 DNA reads TGTGCCAGCAGTTTAGGACAGGGGGTCAGCACAGATACGCAGTATTTT. This translates into CASSLGQGVSTDTQYF.

The chain uses TRBV7-9 and TRBJ2-5; TRBD2 is a possible D gene (5 bases). The ends were cut back, 1 base at V and 2 bases at J, with 8 bases in the middle. Germline V CDR1 and CDR2: SEHNR, FQNEAQ (reference sequence). This CDR3 has 14 residues. The CDR3 nucleotides are TGTGCCAGCAGCTTAGTGGGGAGTCAAGAGACCCAGTACTTC. This gives the protein CASSLVGSQETQYF.

The chain is built from TRBV6-5 and TRBJ2-7; 7 bases are a match to TRBD1. The CDR3 loop spans 16 amino acids. CDR1 and CDR2 (germline): MNHEY, SVGAGI. J gave up 5 bases and V 6 bases, and 16 bases lay outside the gene matches. The CDR3 DNA follows: TGTGCCAGCAGGGGGGCACTCGGGACAGCCGCCAACGAGCAGTACTTC. The encoded protein is CASRGALGTAANEQYF.

This clonotype was detected many times. The chain couples TRBV5-1 to TRBJ2-1; 16 bases agree with TRBD2. The CDR3 runs to 19 residues. From germline, CDR1 is SGHRS and CDR2 YFSETQ. Unmatched junction bases numbered 12, after V lost 5 bases and J lost 4 bases. The CDR3 here is CASSPIGTSGGATYNEQFF. The CDR3 DNA sequence: TGCGCCAGCAGTCCCATCGGGACTAGCGGGGGGGCAACGTACAATGAGCAGTTCTTC. Variable domain in full (rest from reference TRBV5-1 and TRBJ2-1): KAGVTQTPRYLIKTRGQQVTLSCSPISGHRSVSWYQQTPGQGLQFLFEYFSETQRNKGNFPGRFSGRQFSNSRSEMNVSTLELGDSALYLCASSPIGTSGGATYNEQFFGPGTRLTVL.

In this sample, this clonotype turned up a few times. The chain employs TRBV5-5 and TRBJ2-1; 8 nucleotides align to TRBD2. V shed 6 bases and J 2 bases; nucleotides not matched to a gene: 7. CDR1 is SGHKS, CDR2 YYEKEE, per germline (reference sequence). The CDR3 loop spans 15 amino acids. The CDR3 nucleotides read TGTGCCAGCAACGAGCGGGAGCGAACCTACAATGAGCAGTTCTTC. Protein: CASNERERTYNEQFF.

The CDR3 loop is CASSQESRATGGGNIQYF. CDR3 bases: TGTGCCAGCAGCCAAGAGAGTAGGGCTACGGGAGGGGGGAACATTCAGTACTTC. The chain recombines TRBV4-2 with TRBJ2-4; 8 bases match TRBD2. Germline CDR1 and CDR2: LGHNA and YNFKEQ. CDR3 size: 18 residues. Trimming cost V 0 bases and J 7 bases; bases outside gene matches: 14.

This clonotype was counted a few times. One end of the junction fails to match germline, which may point to a read error. The rearrangement links TRBV12-3 or TRBV12-4 to TRBJ2-7, with 9 positions matching TRBD1. The CDR3 is 12 amino acids. The CDR3 spells CASSSWDREFSF. CDR3 nucleotides: TGTGCCAGCAGTTCATGGGACAGGGAGTTCAGCTTC.

The chain employs TRBV7-2 and TRBJ1-5; tentatively, D is TRBD1 (6 bases). The CDR3 consists of 15 residues. Germline CDR1 reads SGHTA; CDR2 reads FQGNSA. Trimming removed 5 bases from V and 8 bases from J, with 19 bases in between. DNA for the CDR3: TGTGCCAGCAGCCCAATACGGGACATCGGTAAGCCCCAGCATTTT. It translates to CASSPIRDIGKPQHF.

This clonotype was detected once. The chain employs TRBV15 and TRBJ2-1; 9 bases fit TRBD2. V trimming: 1 base; J trimming: 7 bases; junction bases outside the gene matches: 11. Germline lookup yields CDR1 LNHNV and CDR2 YYDKDF (reference sequence). This CDR3 has 17 residues. This chain's CDR3 is CATSRVGSAGGANEQFF. The CDR3 DNA follows: TGTGCCACCAGCAGAGTAGGGTCAGCGGGAGGTGCAAATGAGCAGTTCTTC.

The chain joins TRBV7-8 to TRBJ2-5, with D possibly matching TRBD2 (6 bases). The CDR3 spans 16 residues. Per germline, CDR1 SGHVS and CDR2 FQNEAQ. The germline V and J ends were trimmed by 0 bases and 0 bases, with 11 bases remaining between them. The chain's CDR3 is CASSLAGGTYQETQYF. CDR3 bases: TGTGCCAGCAGCTTAGCTGGCGGGACGTACCAAGAGACCCAGTACTTC.

This clonotype has a count of ten or more. The chain couples TRBV4-3 to TRBJ2-5; perhaps TRBD2 as D (6 bases). Trimming removed 0 bases from V and 5 bases from J, with 25 bases in between. This CDR3 contains 19 residues. Germline V lookup: CDR1 LGHNA, CDR2 YSLEER. CDR3 residues: CASSQEGPITGEGMETQYF. Written as DNA, the CDR3 is TGCGCCAGCAGCCAAGAAGGTCCGATAACGGGAGAAGGGATGGAGACCCAGTACTTC.

This clonotype has ten or more counts. The V call is TRBV28, the J call TRBJ2-5; TRBD1 matches 8 bases. From germline, CDR1 is MDHEN and CDR2 SYDVKM. Germline trimming cut 2 bases from V and 5 bases from J; bases unmatched to any gene: 7. The CDR3 extends over 15 amino acids. The CDR3 spells CASSLHRDRWETQYF. The CDR3 region has the DNA TGTGCCAGCAGTTTACACCGGGACAGGTGGGAGACCCAGTACTTC. The full variable domain, its missing parts supplied by reference TRBV28 and TRBJ2-5, is DVKVTQSSRYLVKRTGEKVFLECVQDMDHENMFWYRQDPGLGLRLIYFSYDVKMKEKGDIPEGYSVSREKKERFSLILESASTNQTSMYLCASSLHRDRWETQYFGPGTRLLVL.

This clonotype showed up many times. The DNA for the CDR3 is TGCGCCAGCAAGGTGCATGCCGCCGCCTACGAGCAGTACTTC. Translated: CASKVHAAAYEQYF. The rearrangement joins TRBV5-1 to TRBJ2-7; D is unresolved. The germline V gene encodes CDR1 SGHRS and CDR2 YFSETQ. Trimming took 6 bases from V and 2 from J, leaving 15 bases between them. CDR3 length: 14 amino acids.